These 3 T cell receptor beta chains came from one sample sequenced in a study of shared clonotypes between healthy human individuals. The data were produced by immunoSEQ multiplex PCR, yet TCRdb's version contains in-frame clones alone and is incomplete. The sample consists of 2.5 million or so clones, approximately 92% of them appearing once. The sample was naive CD4+ T cells sorted from blood. Subset defined: CD45RA+ positively selected. These receptors all stem from a man in his late teens or twenties in good health.

The V and J genes are TRBV10-3 and TRBJ2-7; D is perhaps TRBD1 (5 bases). Trimming took 7 bases from V and 6 from J, leaving 16 bases between them. The CDR3 contains 13 residues. CDR1 and CDR2 from the germline V gene are ENHRY and SYGVKD. The DNA for the CDR3 is TGTGCCATCAAAGGCCAGGGCTCATCCGAGCAGTACTTC. It encodes CAIKGQGSSEQYF.

The chain combines TRBV7-2 with TRBJ1-2, with D maybe TRBD1 (5 bases). V was trimmed by 7 bases and J by 6 bases, leaving 24 bases between them. The CDR3 loop spans 16 amino acids. Germline CDR1 and CDR2: SGHTA and FQGNSA. CDR3 protein: CASILLGIRRENGYTF. In DNA form, the CDR3 reads TGTGCCAGCATCCTTTTGGGAATCCGCAGGGAGAATGGCTACACCTTC.

The chain recombines TRBV18 with TRBJ2-2; tentative D call: TRBD2 (6 bases). CDR3 length: 16 amino acids. V lost 1 base to trimming and J lost 4 bases, with 13 bases between them. The V gene's germline CDR1 is KGHSH and CDR2 LQKENI. Here the CDR3 DNA reads TGTGCCAGCTCACCACTGCGGGGTGCGACCACCGGGGAGCTGTTTTTT. Its protein product is CASSPLRGATTGELFF.